The rows below give T cell receptor beta chains drawn from one sample of a study of T cell repertoires in cytomegalovirus infection. One entry per CDR3 protein results from TCRdb running MiXCR on the reads. The table has 300,000 to 400,000 distinct CDR3 sequences, over 15% seen once. Sequencing was performed on PBMCs. The source is a human donor in good health (CMV status not recorded). Some clones in this sample may be carry-over from other donors' samples. Each CDR3 is given with its conserved first and last residue. D genes are given only for firm matches. Not every row has a clone size; where given, it reads once, few, many or a size class.

d_call clone_size j_call v_call cdr3_nt cdr3_aa
NA once TRBJ1-2 TRBV12-3/TRBV12-4 TGTGCCAGCAGCCCCATATGGGGGAGAAAGAACTATGGCTACACCTTC CASSPIWGRKNYGYTF
NA many TRBJ1-6 TRBV7-2 TGTGCCAGCAGCTTAAATGTGTCACCCCTCCACTTT CASSLNVSPLHF
NA few TRBJ1-2 TRBV7-2 TGTGCCAGCAGCTTAGATATTTTTGGGGGCGGGTATGGCTACACCTTC CASSLDIFGGGYGYTF
NA NA TRBJ1-2 TRBV28 TGTGCCAGCAGTTTATACGCGGCCAGGCCCTATGGCTACACCTTC CASSLYAARPYGYTF
TRBD2 many TRBJ2-1 TRBV10-3 TGTGCCATCAGTGAGTCGAGGAAGCGGGAGGGAGGTAATGAGCAGTTCTTC CAISESRKREGGNEQFF
TRBD2 few TRBJ2-1 TRBV11-3 TGTGCCAGCAGCTCGATAAGGCTAGCGGGGTACAATGAGCAGTTCTTC CASSSIRLAGYNEQFF
NA NA TRBJ1-1 TRBV20-1 TGCAGTGTTGTCGGCAGGGCCGGTGAAGCTTTCTTT CSVVGRAGEAFF
TRBD1 few TRBJ2-2 TRBV7-8 TGTGCCAGCAGCTTACGGGACAGGGGAGGCGGGGAGCTGTTTTTT CASSLRDRGGGELFF
TRBD2 NA TRBJ2-1 TRBV6-5 TGTGCCAGCAGTCCTCTAGCGGGGGGAAGCTACAATGAGCAGTTCTTC CASSPLAGGSYNEQFF
NA NA TRBJ1-4 TRBV27 TGTGCCAGCAGTCTCAAGTCTACTAATGAAAAACTGTTTTTT CASSLKSTNEKLFF
TRBD2 many TRBJ2-1 TRBV27 TGTGCCAGCAGCTCGGGGGGAACCTACAATGAGCAGTTCTTC CASSSGGTYNEQFF